A single sample gave rise to the 27 T cell receptor beta chains below, sequenced in a study of shared clonotypes between healthy human individuals. TCRdb keeps only in-frame clones here, not all; method: immunoSEQ multiplex PCR. The table shows a few million clones, with around 93% occurring only once. Sequencing was carried out using naive CD4+ T cells from PBMCs. The subset here: CD45RA+ positively selected. Source of these receptors: a man younger than 35 in good health. Some clones in this sample may be carry-over from other donors' samples.

The chain carries TRBV2 and TRBJ2-1; no reliable D call. CDR3 length equals 15 residues. The V end lost 2 bases, the J end lost 8 bases, and 16 bases lay between the germline ends. The germline V gene has CDR1 SNHLY and CDR2 FYNNEI. The CDR3 DNA is TGTGCCAGCAGTGAAAGACACTTGCCTGGTGATGAGCAGTTCTTC. Translating it yields CASSERHLPGDEQFF.

The chain combines TRBV18 with TRBJ1-1; D is unresolved. V was trimmed by 1 base and J by 9 bases, leaving 18 bases between them. The germline gives CDR1 KGHSH, CDR2 LQKENI. The CDR3 has 15 residues. The CDR3 coding sequence is TGTGCCAGCTCACCACAGGACGGAAGTATTTTTAAAGCTTTCTTT. Protein product: CASSPQDGSIFKAFF.

J is TRBJ2-1 and V is TRBV5-4; D possibly corresponds to TRBD2 (8 bases). CDR3 size: 15 residues. Germline V gives CDR1 SGHNT, CDR2 YYREEE (reference sequence). The germline V and J ends were trimmed by 0 bases and 7 bases, with 14 bases remaining between them. CDR3 region: CASSLGQGLVNEQFF. The CDR3 bases are TGTGCCAGCAGCTTGGGACAGGGACTAGTGAATGAGCAGTTCTTC.

The chain joins TRBV7-2 to TRBJ1-1, with 8 bases aligning to TRBD1. V shed 3 bases and J 6 bases; nucleotides not matched to a gene: 18. Germline assignment: CDR1 SGHTA and CDR2 FQGNSA. The length of the CDR3 is 18 residues. As DNA, the CDR3 is TGTGCCAGCAGCTTCGTGACGAGACGACAGGGGTCGGAGGCTGAAGCTTTCTTT. Its translation: CASSFVTRRQGSEAEAFF. Using reference TRBV7-2 and TRBJ1-1 for the parts outside the CDR3, the full variable domain is GAGVSQSPSNKVTEKGKDVELRCDPISGHTALYWYRQSLGQGLEFLIYFQGNSAPDKSGLPSDRFSAERTGGSVSTLTIQRTQQEDSAVYLCASSFVTRRQGSEAEAFFGQGTRLTVV.

The chain has TRBV28 and TRBJ2-3; 13 nucleotides line up with TRBD2. CDR3 length: 18 residues. CDR1 is MDHEN, CDR2 SYDVKM, per germline. J lost 0 bases, V lost 5 bases, and 8 bases had no gene match. The CDR3: CASSTTSGRRASTDTQYF. The CDR3 DNA follows: TGTGCCAGCAGTACGACTAGCGGGAGGAGGGCTAGCACAGATACGCAGTATTTT.

CDR3 loop: CASSQGVEGVNEQFF. The DNA for the CDR3 is TGTGCCAGCAGCCAAGGCGTAGAGGGGGTAAATGAGCAGTTCTTC. V gene TRBV4-2 combines with J gene TRBJ2-1; the D gene is possibly TRBD1 (6 bases). Germline assignment: CDR1 LGHNA and CDR2 YNFKEQ. The CDR3 contains 15 residues. Trimming stripped 1 base from V and 7 bases from J, with 14 bases between.

The gene calls are TRBV4-3 and TRBJ1-2, with 10 bases fitting TRBD1. CDR1 is LGHNA and CDR2 is YSLEER in the germline V gene. The V segment lost 1 base and the J segment 1 base; nucleotides outside the gene matches: 6. This CDR3 region has 17 residues. CDR3 region: CASSQGLGTGVNYGYTF. In DNA form, the CDR3 reads TGCGCCAGCAGCCAAGGCCTCGGGACAGGGGTTAACTATGGCTACACCTTC.

The V and J genes are TRBV4-1 and TRBJ2-7; 10 nucleotides match TRBD1. Germline V gives CDR1 MGHRA, CDR2 YSYEKL. The CDR3 contains 16 residues. Trimming took 4 bases from V and 5 from J; bases not matched to a gene: 11. CDR3 protein: CASSRQVGQGDHEQYF. In nucleotides, the CDR3 is TGCGCCAGCAGCCGCCAAGTCGGACAGGGGGACCACGAGCAGTACTTC.

The chain couples TRBV5-1 to TRBJ2-7, with 8 bases identical to TRBD2. The CDR3 extends over 14 amino acids. V trimming: 4 bases; J trimming: 5 bases; junction bases outside the gene matches: 8. Per the germline V gene, CDR1 is SGHRS and CDR2 is YFSETQ. The CDR3 spells CASSLGTSLNEQYF. Written as DNA, the CDR3 is TGCGCCAGCAGCCTCGGGACTAGTCTCAACGAGCAGTACTTC.

This rearrangement joins TRBV18 to TRBJ2-3; perhaps TRBD1 as D (5 bases). The CDR3 consists of 15 residues. Trimming cost V 3 bases and J 3 bases, with 13 bases left between them. Germline loops: CDR1 KGHSH, CDR2 LQKENI. CDR3 nucleotides: TGTGCCAGCTCACCTGCTCAGGGAACTACAGATACGCAGTATTTT. This codes for CASSPAQGTTDTQYF.

The chain couples TRBV11-3 to TRBJ2-3; 13 bases match TRBD2. Per the germline V gene, CDR1 is SGHNT and CDR2 is YENEEA. The CDR3 extends over 16 amino acids. Trimming at V came to 4 bases and at J to 0 bases, leaving 1 base not matched to a gene. Written as DNA, the CDR3 is TGTGCCAGCAGCTGGACTAGCGGGGGAAGCACAGATACGCAGTATTTT. Translating it yields CASSWTSGGSTDTQYF.

The chain employs TRBV28 and TRBJ1-4; 8 bases map to TRBD1. The CDR3 is 15 residues long. The germline CDR1 and CDR2 sequences are MDHEN and SYDVKM. The ends lost 5 bases at V and 4 bases at J; junction bases unmatched: 6. The DNA of the CDR3 is TGTGCCAGCAGTAGGCAGGGGGCGCTTAATGAAAAACTGTTTTTT. Encoded protein: CASSRQGALNEKLFF. The whole variable domain, filled in from reference TRBV28 and TRBJ1-4, reads DVKVTQSSRYLVKRTGEKVFLECVQDMDHENMFWYRQDPGLGLRLIYFSYDVKMKEKGDIPEGYSVSREKKERFSLILESASTNQTSMYLCASSRQGALNEKLFFGSGTQLSVL.

The J gene is TRBJ2-7, the V gene TRBV7-2, with a possible D match to TRBD1 (6 bases). CDR1 is SGHTA and CDR2 is FQGNSA in the germline V gene. V was cut by 1 base and J by 2 bases, with 12 bases left in between. This CDR3 is built from 15 residues. CDR3 sequence (DNA): TGTGCCAGCAGCTTAGTCCCAGGGGTGACCTACGAGCAGTACTTC. Translated, it gives CASSLVPGVTYEQYF.

The chain is built from TRBV10-3 and TRBJ2-1; TRBD1 aligns across 7 bases. Per the germline V gene, CDR1 is ENHRY and CDR2 is SYGVKD. Trimming at V came to 3 bases and at J to 3 bases, leaving 11 bases not matched to a gene. This CDR3 contains 17 residues. CDR3 sequence: CAISDPRHTGDYNEQFF. The CDR3 DNA reads TGTGCCATCAGTGATCCGAGACATACAGGGGACTACAATGAGCAGTTCTTC.

The CDR3 reads CASENGAGGTEAFF. The CDR3 nucleotides read TGTGCCAGTGAAAACGGGGCCGGGGGCACTGAAGCTTTCTTT. The chain combines TRBV28 with TRBJ1-1, with D perhaps TRBD1 (5 bases). The V gene lost 9 bases and the J gene lost 4 bases, with 18 bases spanning the gap. The length of the CDR3 is 14 residues. CDR1 and CDR2 from the germline V gene are MDHEN and SYDVKM.

The rearrangement joins TRBV28 to TRBJ2-1; 12 bases align to TRBD2. This CDR3 comprises 15 residues. The trim removed 6 bases at V and 10 bases at J, leaving 10 bases unmatched. CDR1 is MDHEN, CDR2 SYDVKM, per germline. CDR3 sequence reads: CASSLLAGGPGEQFF. The CDR3 region has the DNA TGTGCCAGCAGCCTCCTAGCGGGAGGGCCGGGGGAGCAGTTCTTC. Full variable domain (missing parts from reference TRBV28 and TRBJ2-1): DVKVTQSSRYLVKRTGEKVFLECVQDMDHENMFWYRQDPGLGLRLIYFSYDVKMKEKGDIPEGYSVSREKKERFSLILESASTNQTSMYLCASSLLAGGPGEQFFGPGTRLTVL.

This chain links TRBV6-5 with TRBJ1-2; D remains unclear. Trimming took 3 bases from V and 6 from J, leaving 14 bases between them. There are 14 residues in the CDR3. The V gene's germline CDR1 is MNHEY and CDR2 SVGAGI. The CDR3 here is CASSYFDQTDGYTF. The CDR3 coding sequence is TGTGCCAGCAGTTATTTTGACCAGACCGATGGCTACACCTTC.

The rearrangement uses TRBV28 and TRBJ1-5; D perhaps matches TRBD1 (5 bases). From germline, CDR1 is MDHEN and CDR2 SYDVKM. The CDR3 has 15 residues. Deletions cut 2 bases from V and 7 bases from J, with 15 bases between. This CDR3 reads CASSLPDSIPQPQHF. CDR3 nucleotides: TGTGCCAGCAGTTTACCCGACAGTATTCCCCAGCCCCAGCATTTT.

The chain carries TRBV4-1 and TRBJ1-6, with no clear D. Germline CDR1 reads MGHRA; CDR2 reads YSYEKL. Trimming stripped 0 bases from V and 5 bases from J, with 14 bases between. The CDR3 consists of 17 residues. The CDR3: CASSQEGWLTDNSPLHF. In DNA, the CDR3 is TGCGCCAGCAGCCAAGAAGGCTGGTTGACGGATAATTCACCCCTCCACTTT.

The chain combines TRBV4-2 with TRBJ2-7, with 8 positions matching TRBD2. The CDR3 has 15 residues. The germline CDR1 and CDR2 sequences are LGHNA and YNFKEQ. The junction had 7 bases not matched to a gene; V was cut back by 1 base and J by 5 bases. The chain's CDR3 is CASSQAGTRSHEQYF. CDR3 coding DNA: TGTGCCAGCAGCCAAGCAGGGACTAGGTCCCACGAGCAGTACTTC.

The J gene is TRBJ2-2, the V gene TRBV4-1; D perhaps matches TRBD1 (5 bases). Germline V gives CDR1 MGHRA, CDR2 YSYEKL. The CDR3 runs to 20 residues. The V gene lost 0 bases and the J gene lost 3 bases, with 23 bases spanning the gap. The CDR3 spells CASSQEGQPWAGFHTGELFF. Here the CDR3 DNA reads TGCGCCAGCAGCCAAGAGGGTCAGCCGTGGGCAGGGTTTCACACCGGGGAGCTGTTTTTT.

V is TRBV5-4 and J is TRBJ2-3; TRBD2 aligns across 12 bases. The V and J ends lost 4 bases and 5 bases, in that order; junction bases with no gene match: 2. The CDR3 loop spans 14 amino acids. The germline V gene encodes CDR1 SGHNT and CDR2 YYREEE (reference sequence). The CDR3 bases are TGTGCCAGCAGCAAGACTAGCGGGAGAGATACGCAGTATTTT. Its protein is CASSKTSGRDTQYF.

This clone was seen once. The CDR3 coding sequence is TGTGCCAGCAGGGCCAGGGGTAACACTGAAGCTTTCTTT. This gives the protein CASRARGNTEAFF. The chain links TRBV6-5 to TRBJ1-1; the D gene is possibly TRBD1 (6 bases). The CDR3 spans 13 residues. Germline CDR1 reads MNHEY; CDR2 reads SVGAGI. Trimming took 6 bases from V and 2 from J, leaving 10 bases between them.

The V and J genes are TRBV30 and TRBJ2-7; D gene uncertain. The germline V and J ends were trimmed by 4 bases and 4 bases, with 14 bases remaining between them. The CDR3 is 13 amino acids. The V gene's germline CDR1 is GTSNPN and CDR2 SVGIG (reference sequence). CDR3 residues: CAWISGLTYEQYF. Written as DNA, the CDR3 is TGTGCCTGGATTTCCGGTCTAACTTACGAGCAGTACTTC.

The rearrangement joins TRBV28 to TRBJ1-2, with D possibly being TRBD1 (5 bases). The CDR3 spans 14 residues. Trimming left V 2 bases short and J 7 bases short, with 14 bases between. CDR1 and CDR2 (germline): MDHEN, SYDVKM. This CDR3 is CASSLGGMGRGYTF. The CDR3 DNA follows: TGTGCCAGCAGTTTAGGGGGGATGGGACGTGGCTACACCTTC.

The V and J genes are TRBV28 and TRBJ2-5; D might be TRBD1 (5 bases). The CDR3 covers 12 residues. V gave up 5 bases and J gave up 4 bases, with 8 bases separating them. The V gene's germline CDR1 is MDHEN and CDR2 SYDVKM. The CDR3, as DNA: TGTGCCAGCAGTAAGGGGTCAGAGACCCAGTACTTC. This translates into CASSKGSETQYF. Combining the CDR3 with reference TRBV28 and TRBJ2-5 gives the whole variable domain DVKVTQSSRYLVKRTGEKVFLECVQDMDHENMFWYRQDPGLGLRLIYFSYDVKMKEKGDIPEGYSVSREKKERFSLILESASTNQTSMYLCASSKGSETQYFGPGTRLLVL.

V and J are TRBV18 and TRBJ1-6, with D tentatively TRBD1 (6 bases). The germline CDR1 and CDR2 sequences are KGHSH and LQKENI. This CDR3 spans 16 amino acids. V lost 6 bases, J lost 5 bases, and 17 bases lay in between. The chain's CDR3 is CASSPGAPWNNSPLHF. As DNA, the CDR3 is TGTGCCAGCTCCCCGGGGGCCCCCTGGAATAATTCACCCCTCCACTTT.